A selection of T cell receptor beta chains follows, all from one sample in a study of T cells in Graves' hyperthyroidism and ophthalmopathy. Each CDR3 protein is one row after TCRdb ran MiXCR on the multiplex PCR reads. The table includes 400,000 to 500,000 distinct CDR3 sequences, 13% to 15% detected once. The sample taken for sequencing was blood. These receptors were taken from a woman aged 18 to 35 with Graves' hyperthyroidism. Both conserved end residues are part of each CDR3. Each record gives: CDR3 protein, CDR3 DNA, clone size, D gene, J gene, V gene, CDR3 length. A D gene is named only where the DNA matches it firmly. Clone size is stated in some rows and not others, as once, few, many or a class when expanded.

CDR3: CASSQDRATGTEAFF
DNA: TGTGCCAGCAGCCAAGATCGAGCGACGGGCACTGAAGCTTTCTTT
size: many
D: NA
J: TRBJ1-1
V: TRBV3-1
length: 15

CDR3: CASSLARWGGSPLHF
DNA: TGTGCCAGCAGCTTAGCTCGATGGGGCGGTTCACCCCTCCACTTT
size: many
D: NA
J: TRBJ1-6
V: TRBV7-2
length: 15

CDR3: CASSSSAGGTEAFF
DNA: TGTGCCAGCAGCTCCTCGGCGGGGGGGACTGAAGCTTTCTTT
size: many
D: NA
J: TRBJ1-1
V: TRBV5-4
length: 14

CDR3: CASSPRGSPSTDTQYF
DNA: TGTGCCAGCAGCCCCCGGGGTAGTCCTAGCACAGATACGCAGTATTTT
size: NA
D: NA
J: TRBJ2-3
V: TRBV11-2
length: 16

CDR3: CSVDSTDRVADTQYF
DNA: TGCAGCGTTGATTCGACGGACAGGGTGGCAGATACGCAGTATTTT
size: many
D: TRBD1
J: TRBJ2-3
V: TRBV29-1
length: 15

CDR3: CASSLSSRAGYTF
DNA: TGTGCCAGCAGTTTATCGTCGAGGGCTGGCTACACCTTC
size: many
D: NA
J: TRBJ1-2
V: TRBV27
length: 13

CDR3: CASSARENIQYF
DNA: TGTGCCAGCAGTGCCAGGGAAAACATTCAGTACTTC
size: many
D: NA
J: TRBJ2-4
V: TRBV6-1
length: 12

CDR3: CASSFFRGMNTEAFF
DNA: TGTGCCAGCAGTTTCTTTCGGGGCATGAACACTGAAGCTTTCTTT
size: few
D: NA
J: TRBJ1-1
V: TRBV6-1
length: 15

CDR3: CASSLGTEGNIQYF
DNA: TGCGCCAGCAGCTTGGGGACAGAAGGCAACATTCAGTACTTC
size: many
D: NA
J: TRBJ2-4
V: TRBV5-1
length: 14

CDR3: CASSKRGWGIQETQYF
DNA: TGTGCCAGCAGTAAAAGGGGGTGGGGTATCCAAGAGACCCAGTACTTC
size: few
D: NA
J: TRBJ2-5
V: TRBV9
length: 16

CDR3: CASSDAGRVDTQYF
DNA: TGTGCCAGCTCCGATGCCGGGAGAGTAGATACGCAGTATTTT
size: many
D: NA
J: TRBJ2-3
V: TRBV6-2/TRBV6-3
length: 14

CDR3: CASSLAGSLAGDKQFF
DNA: TGCGCCAGCAGCTTGGCCGGTAGTCTAGCGGGAGATAAGCAGTTCTTC
size: few
D: TRBD2
J: TRBJ2-1
V: TRBV5-1
length: 16

CDR3: CASSSGQSDTQYF
DNA: TGTGCCAGCAGTTCGGGACAGTCAGATACGCAGTATTTT
size: NA
D: TRBD1
J: TRBJ2-3
V: TRBV12-3/TRBV12-4
length: 13

CDR3: CSVEDGAVEQYF
DNA: TGCAGCGTTGAAGATGGAGCCGTCGAGCAGTACTTC
size: many
D: NA
J: TRBJ2-7
V: TRBV29-1
length: 12

CDR3: CASRVRDLTYNEQFF
DNA: TGTGCCAGCAGAGTCAGGGATTTAACCTACAATGAGCAGTTCTTC
size: NA
D: NA
J: TRBJ2-1
V: TRBV2
length: 15

CDR3: CASQTGLAALGNNEQFF
DNA: TGTGCCTCACAGACGGGACTAGCGGCCCTGGGGAACAATGAGCAGTTCTTC
size: NA
D: TRBD2
J: TRBJ2-1
V: TRBV4-2
length: 17

CDR3: CASSQEAGVNTEAFF
DNA: TGTGCCAGCAGCCAAGAGGCTGGGGTGAACACTGAAGCTTTCTTT
size: many
D: NA
J: TRBJ1-1
V: TRBV14
length: 15

CDR3: CASTRDSPSNTGELFF
DNA: TGCGCCAGCACCAGGGACAGCCCTTCGAACACCGGGGAGCTGTTTTTT
size: many
D: TRBD1
J: TRBJ2-2
V: TRBV5-1
length: 16

CDR3: CASRSGQGNQEKLFF
DNA: TGTGCCAGCAGATCCGGACAGGGGAATCAGGAAAAACTGTTTTTT
size: many
D: TRBD1
J: TRBJ1-4
V: TRBV5-6
length: 15

CDR3: CASSRSGRTQETQYF
DNA: TGTGCCAGCAGCCGAAGCGGGAGGACCCAAGAGACCCAGTACTTC
size: many
D: TRBD2
J: TRBJ2-5
V: TRBV7-3
length: 15

CDR3: CAKAGTGVHEQFF
DNA: TGTGCCAAAGCCGGGACAGGGGTCCATGAGCAGTTCTTC
size: many
D: TRBD1
J: TRBJ2-1
V: TRBV2
length: 13

CDR3: CASSLNRGNTGELFF
DNA: TGTGCCAGCAGCTTGAACAGGGGAAACACCGGGGAGCTGTTTTTT
size: few
D: TRBD1
J: TRBJ2-2
V: TRBV13
length: 15

CDR3: CASSSIDRGGGYTF
DNA: TGTGCCAGCAGTTCAATAGACAGGGGAGGCGGCTACACCTTC
size: many
D: TRBD1
J: TRBJ1-2
V: TRBV12-3/TRBV12-4
length: 14

CDR3: CASSRVGDAPQETQYF
DNA: TGCGCCAGCAGCCGGGTCGGGGACGCACCCCAAGAGACCCAGTACTTC
size: few
D: NA
J: TRBJ2-5
V: TRBV4-1
length: 16

CDR3: CASMGGKGLPYNEQFF
DNA: TGTGCCAGCATGGGGGGGAAGGGTCTCCCCTACAATGAGCAGTTCTTC
size: many
D: TRBD2
J: TRBJ2-1
V: TRBV2
length: 16

CDR3: CASTTRQKINYEQYF
DNA: TGTGCCAGCACCACGAGACAGAAAATAAACTACGAGCAGTACTTC
size: many
D: NA
J: TRBJ2-7
V: TRBV6-1
length: 15

CDR3: CASSLGGNPDYNEQFF
DNA: TGTGCCAGCAGTTTGGGCGGGAATCCGGACTACAATGAGCAGTTCTTC
size: NA
D: NA
J: TRBJ2-1
V: TRBV12-3/TRBV12-4
length: 16

CDR3: CASSQDFRDGGELFF
DNA: TGTGCCAGCAGCCAAGATTTCCGGGACGGCGGGGAGCTGTTTTTT
size: NA
D: NA
J: TRBJ2-2
V: TRBV3-1
length: 15

CDR3: CASSQQAGYGYTF
DNA: TGTGCCAGCAGCCAACAGGCGGGCTATGGCTACACCTTC
size: NA
D: NA
J: TRBJ1-2
V: TRBV11-1
length: 13

CDR3: CASSQGGGATGELFF
DNA: TGTGCCAGCAGCCAAGGAGGGGGGGCCACCGGGGAGCTGTTTTTT
size: NA
D: NA
J: TRBJ2-2
V: TRBV3-1
length: 15

CDR3: CASSEWGQADTQYF
DNA: TGTGCCAGCAGCGAGTGGGGCCAGGCAGATACGCAGTATTTT
size: many
D: NA
J: TRBJ2-3
V: TRBV9
length: 14

CDR3: CASSSANQPQHF
DNA: TGTGCCAGCAGTTCGGCCAATCAGCCCCAGCATTTT
size: few
D: NA
J: TRBJ1-5
V: TRBV27
length: 12

CDR3: CASSPPSYNEQFF
DNA: TGTGCCAGCTCACCACCTTCCTACAATGAGCAGTTCTTC
size: many
D: NA
J: TRBJ2-1
V: TRBV18
length: 13

CDR3: CASSVDSQPQHF
DNA: TGTGCCAGCTCTGTGGACAGTCAGCCCCAGCATTTT
size: NA
D: NA
J: TRBJ1-5
V: TRBV18
length: 12

CDR3: CASSFTGQHGYTF
DNA: TGTGCCAGCAGCTTTACAGGGCAGCACGGCTACACCTTC
size: few
D: NA
J: TRBJ1-2
V: TRBV7-2
length: 13

CDR3: CASAGSYEQYF
DNA: TGTGCCAGCGCGGGTTCCTACGAGCAGTACTTC
size: many
D: NA
J: TRBJ2-7
V: TRBV2
length: 11

CDR3: CASSQPLAGYEQYF
DNA: TGCGCCAGCAGCCAGCCCCTAGCAGGCTACGAGCAGTACTTC
size: NA
D: NA
J: TRBJ2-7
V: TRBV4-1
length: 14

CDR3: CASIPKREVTYNEQFF
DNA: TGTGCCAGCATCCCCAAGCGGGAGGTGACCTACAATGAGCAGTTCTTC
size: many
D: TRBD2
J: TRBJ2-1
V: TRBV7-9
length: 16

CDR3: CSARSLDASGTQYF
DNA: TGCAGTGCTAGGAGCTTGGATGCATCTGGGACCCAGTACTTC
size: NA
D: NA
J: TRBJ2-5
V: TRBV20-1
length: 14

CDR3: CASRKDPGQGSNEQFF
DNA: TGTGCCAGCAGAAAGGACCCCGGACAGGGGTCCAATGAGCAGTTCTTC
size: NA
D: TRBD1
J: TRBJ2-1
V: TRBV6-1
length: 16

CDR3: CASSHEAGVSEAFF
DNA: TGTGCCAGCAGCCATGAGGCAGGGGTTTCTGAAGCTTTCTTT
size: many
D: NA
J: TRBJ1-1
V: TRBV3-1
length: 14

CDR3: CASSFRGGVTEAFF
DNA: TGTGCCAGCAGTTTCAGGGGGGGTGTCACTGAAGCTTTCTTT
size: many
D: TRBD1
J: TRBJ1-1
V: TRBV28
length: 14

CDR3: CASSFSTGMNTEAFF
DNA: TGTGCCAGCAGTTTCTCTACAGGGATGAACACTGAAGCTTTCTTT
size: NA
D: NA
J: TRBJ1-1
V: TRBV27
length: 15

CDR3: CASSLLDNEQFF
DNA: TGTGCCAGCAGTCTACTCGACAATGAGCAGTTCTTC
size: many
D: NA
J: TRBJ2-1
V: TRBV12-3/TRBV12-4
length: 12

CDR3: CASSSLSVNQPQHF
DNA: TGTGCCAGCAGTTCCCTTTCCGTAAATCAGCCCCAGCATTTT
size: many
D: NA
J: TRBJ1-5
V: TRBV5-6
length: 14

CDR3: CASSAGLAGGRETQYF
DNA: TGTGCCAGCAGCGCCGGACTAGCGGGAGGGAGAGAGACCCAGTACTTC
size: many
D: TRBD2
J: TRBJ2-5
V: TRBV11-3
length: 16

CDR3: CASSLIGDHSGANVLTF
DNA: TGTGCCAGCAGTTTAATAGGGGACCACTCTGGGGCCAACGTCCTGACTTTC
size: many
D: NA
J: TRBJ2-6
V: TRBV28
length: 17

CDR3: CASSLTVFASGANVLTF
DNA: TGTGCCAGCAGTCTGACAGTCTTCGCCTCTGGGGCCAACGTCCTGACTTTC
size: few
D: NA
J: TRBJ2-6
V: TRBV6-2/TRBV6-3
length: 17

CDR3: CASSLEKGTEAFF
DNA: TGTGCTAGCAGCTTAGAAAAGGGAACTGAAGCTTTCTTT
size: NA
D: NA
J: TRBJ1-1
V: TRBV7-7
length: 13

CDR3: CASSTGNGYTF
DNA: TGTGCCAGCAGCACAGGGAATGGCTACACCTTC
size: NA
D: NA
J: TRBJ1-2
V: TRBV4-2
length: 11

CDR3: CASSVRGGGQETQYF
DNA: TGTGCCAGCAGCGTCCGGGGCGGGGGACAAGAGACCCAGTACTTC
size: NA
D: TRBD2
J: TRBJ2-5
V: TRBV9
length: 15

CDR3: CASNLLNTEAFF
DNA: TGTGCCAGCAATCTCTTGAACACTGAAGCTTTCTTT
size: many
D: NA
J: TRBJ1-1
V: TRBV12-3/TRBV12-4
length: 12

CDR3: CASILGTDTQYF
DNA: TGTGCCTCCATTCTGGGCACAGATACGCAGTATTTT
size: many
D: NA
J: TRBJ2-3
V: TRBV30
length: 12

CDR3: CASSPQTANYGYTF
DNA: TGCGCCAGCAGCCCCCAGACAGCTAACTATGGCTACACCTTC
size: NA
D: NA
J: TRBJ1-2
V: TRBV5-1
length: 14

CDR3: CASSYIRGLISGYTF
DNA: TGTGCCAGCAGTTACATACGGGGGTTGATCTCCGGCTACACCTTC
size: many
D: NA
J: TRBJ1-2
V: TRBV6-5
length: 15